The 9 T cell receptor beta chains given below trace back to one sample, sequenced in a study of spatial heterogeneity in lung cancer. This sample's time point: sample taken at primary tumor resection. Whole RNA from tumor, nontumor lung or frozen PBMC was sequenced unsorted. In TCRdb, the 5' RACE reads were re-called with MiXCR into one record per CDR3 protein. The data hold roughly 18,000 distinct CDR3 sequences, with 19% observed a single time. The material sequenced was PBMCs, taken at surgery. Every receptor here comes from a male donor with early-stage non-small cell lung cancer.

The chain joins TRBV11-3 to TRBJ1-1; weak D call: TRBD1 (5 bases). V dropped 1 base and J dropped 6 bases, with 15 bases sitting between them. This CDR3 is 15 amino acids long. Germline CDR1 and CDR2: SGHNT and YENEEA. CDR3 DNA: TGTGCCAGCAGCTTAGGGGGGTCAGGGTCCCCTGAAGCTTTCTTT. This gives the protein CASSLGGSGSPEAFF.

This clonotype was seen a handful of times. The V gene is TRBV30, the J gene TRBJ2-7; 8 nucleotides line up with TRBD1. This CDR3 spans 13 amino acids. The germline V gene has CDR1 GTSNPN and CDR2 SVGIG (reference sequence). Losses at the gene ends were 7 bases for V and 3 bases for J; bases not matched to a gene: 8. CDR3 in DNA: TGTGCCTCTCTAGGACAGGGAGTCTACGAGCAGTACTTC. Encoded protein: CASLGQGVYEQYF.

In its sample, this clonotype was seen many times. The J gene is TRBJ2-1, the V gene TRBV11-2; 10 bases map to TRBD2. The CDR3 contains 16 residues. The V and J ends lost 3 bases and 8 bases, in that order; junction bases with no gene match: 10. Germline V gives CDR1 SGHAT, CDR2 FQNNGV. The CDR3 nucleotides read TGTGCCAGCAGCTTGATCTCCGGGACTAGCGTGTATGAGCAGTTCTTC. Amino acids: CASSLISGTSVYEQFF.

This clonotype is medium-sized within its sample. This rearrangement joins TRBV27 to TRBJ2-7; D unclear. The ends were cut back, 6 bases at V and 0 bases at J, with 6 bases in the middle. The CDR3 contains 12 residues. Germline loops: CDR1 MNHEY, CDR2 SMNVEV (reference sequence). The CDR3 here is CASRSISYEQYF. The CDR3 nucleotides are TGTGCCAGCAGATCAATCTCCTACGAGCAGTACTTC.

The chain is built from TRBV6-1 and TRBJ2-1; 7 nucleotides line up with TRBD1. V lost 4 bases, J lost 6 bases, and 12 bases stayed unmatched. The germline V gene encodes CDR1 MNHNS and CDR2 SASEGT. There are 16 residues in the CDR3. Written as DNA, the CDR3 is TGTGCCAGCAGTGTCTTCCGGGACAGCGAGCGCAATGAGCAGTTCTTC. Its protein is CASSVFRDSERNEQFF.

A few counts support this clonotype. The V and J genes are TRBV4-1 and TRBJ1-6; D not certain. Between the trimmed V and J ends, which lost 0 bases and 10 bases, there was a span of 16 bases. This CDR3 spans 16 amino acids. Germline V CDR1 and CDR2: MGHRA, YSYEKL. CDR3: CASSQDADVPGSPLHF. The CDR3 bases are TGCGCCAGCAGCCAAGATGCGGACGTCCCGGGGTCACCCCTCCACTTT.

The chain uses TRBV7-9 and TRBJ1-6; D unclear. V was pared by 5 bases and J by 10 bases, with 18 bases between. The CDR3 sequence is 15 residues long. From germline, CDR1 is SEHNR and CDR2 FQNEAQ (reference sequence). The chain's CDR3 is CASSSLSEGGSPLHF. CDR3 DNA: TGTGCCAGCAGCAGCCTTAGTGAGGGTGGGTCACCCCTCCACTTT.

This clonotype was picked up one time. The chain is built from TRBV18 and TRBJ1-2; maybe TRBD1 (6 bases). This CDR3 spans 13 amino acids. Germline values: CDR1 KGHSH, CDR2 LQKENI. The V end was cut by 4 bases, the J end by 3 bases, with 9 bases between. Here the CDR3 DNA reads TGTGCCAGCTCACAACAGGGTTACTATGGCTACACCTTC. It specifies CASSQQGYYGYTF.

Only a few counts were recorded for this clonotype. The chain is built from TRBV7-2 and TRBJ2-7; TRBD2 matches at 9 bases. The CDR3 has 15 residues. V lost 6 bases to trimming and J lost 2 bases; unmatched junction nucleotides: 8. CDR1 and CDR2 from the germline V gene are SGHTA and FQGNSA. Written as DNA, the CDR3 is TGTGCCAGCAGTCACAGCGGGGGGAGAGCCTACGAGCAGTACTTC. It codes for CASSHSGGRAYEQYF.